This T cell receptor beta chain was sequenced for a study of blood T cells in healthy people across ages. A sample-barcoded 5' primer and a J-beta primer mix were used in a second PCR of roughly 7 to 11 cycles. TCRdb re-derived calls from the 5' RACE reads in MiXCR, one entry per CDR3 protein. Counted here are about 970,000 distinct CDR3 sequences, about 51% occurring once; the ten biggest clones make up roughly 23%. Germline CDR1 and CDR2: SNHLY and FYNNEI. This CDR3 has 16 amino acids. V lost 6 bases and J lost 4, with 21 bases in between. This clonotype was recorded a few times. The specimen sequenced was blood. The receptor was isolated from a woman aged 60-75 years in good health. The rearrangement uses TRBV2 and TRBJ1-2; tentative D call: TRBD1 (6 bases). CDR3: CASSGGDALGGYGYTF. The CDR3 region has the DNA TGTGCCAGCAGCGGGGGCGACGCCCTGGGAGGCTATGGCTACACCTTC.